A single TCR beta chain is shown here with its context. Its antigen is unidentified. This CDR3 region has 14 residues. J lost 2 bases, V lost 2 bases, and 2 bases had no gene match. Germline CDR1 is SGHDT and CDR2 is YYEEEE. This record comes from a study of OX40 agonist ivuxolimab in advanced cancers. Study results and caveats: Low normalized T-cell clonal expansion was additionally recorded for some nonresponders.

Clones were sequenced by immunoSEQ multiplex PCR, and TCRdb holds only the in-frame ones, with some missing. The sample gives some 80,000 clones, around 94% of which show up once; roughly 22% is in the top ten. The chain couples TRBV5-6 to TRBJ2-7; 9 nucleotides align to TRBD2. The clonotype originates from an adult with an advanced solid tumor such as melanoma, head and neck, liver or kidney cancer. This specimen was CD4+ or CD8+ T cells sorted from blood, taken in a trial of the OX40 agonist ivuxolimab. The CDR3 loop reads CASSLLAGAYEQYF. The CDR3 coding sequence is TGTGCCAGCAGCTTATTAGCGGGGGCCTACGAGCAGTACTTC.